The 29 T cell receptor beta chains below come from one sample, sequenced in a study of T cells in tuberculosis listed by TCRdb under 2018. The protocol used for the library was the immunoSEQ multiplex PCR assay. Imported from immuneACCESS, the table was reduced by TCRdb to in-frame sequences with V and J called. These copies leave out some clones; in studies compared against another copy, an unresolved V gene accounts for under half, and the cause of the remainder is not known. The sample table lists over 40,000 clones, over 90% of them with a count of one. The ten largest account for 7% to 9% of the sample. Sample: PBMCs. These receptors were collected from a donor aged 5 to 30 with latent tuberculosis or without tuberculosis infection.

The chain uses TRBV11-1 and TRBJ2-7; perhaps TRBD1 as D (6 bases). The CDR3 spans 15 residues. The V and J ends lost 7 bases and 1 base respectively, with 17 bases between them. Germline V CDR1 and CDR2: SGHAT, FQDESV (reference sequence). The CDR3, as DNA: TGTGCCAGCACCACCAGGGGCAGGGCATCCTACGAGCAGTACTTC. It yields the protein CASTTRGRASYEQYF.

J is TRBJ2-1 and V is TRBV6-1, with 14 bases fitting TRBD2. Germline lookup yields CDR1 MNHNS and CDR2 SASEGT. V lost 11 bases, J lost 10 bases, and 4 bases stayed unmatched. This CDR3 region has 12 residues. CDR3 amino acids: CAFRLAGGEQFF. For the CDR3, the DNA is TGTGCCTTTCGACTAGCGGGGGGGGAGCAGTTCTTC.

J is TRBJ1-5 and V is TRBV5-6, with D possibly matching TRBD1 (5 bases). V shed 2 bases and J shed 4 bases, with 7 bases lying between them. CDR1 and CDR2 from the germline V gene are SGHDT and YYEEEE. The length of the CDR3 is 13 residues. CDR3 sequence (DNA): TGTGCCAGCAGCTTAGGGGCGAATCAGCCCCAGCATTTT. Translation: CASSLGANQPQHF.

The chain links TRBV18 to TRBJ2-3; D not certain. The CDR3 runs to 13 residues. Germline-derived CDR1 and CDR2 are KGHSH and LQKENI. The V end was cut by 6 bases, the J end by 1 base, with 8 bases between. Written as DNA, the CDR3 is TGTGCCAGCTCCCTTAGTCGCACAGATACGCAGTATTTT. Protein product: CASSLSRTDTQYF. Together with reference TRBV18 and TRBJ2-3, the CDR3 gives the full variable domain: NAGVMQNPRHLVRRRGQEARLRCSPMKGHSHVYWYRQLPEEGLKFMVYLQKENIIDESGMPKERFSAEFPKEGPSILRIQQVVRGDSAAYFCASSLSRTDTQYFGPGTRLTVL.

This rearrangement joins TRBV18 to TRBJ1-1, with D maybe TRBD1 (6 bases). Germline-derived CDR1 and CDR2 are KGHSH and LQKENI. The CDR3 consists of 15 residues. V lost 0 bases to trimming and J lost 0 bases, with 8 bases between them. CDR3 region: CASSPPGALNTEAFF. In nucleotides, the CDR3 is TGTGCCAGCTCACCACCGGGGGCCCTGAACACTGAAGCTTTCTTT.

This clone is a singleton in its sample. The chain employs TRBV30 and TRBJ2-7; D may be TRBD1 (6 bases). In germline, CDR1 is GTSNPN, CDR2 SVGIG (reference sequence). This CDR3 is built from 14 residues. V lost 0 bases and J lost 6, with 15 bases in between. This CDR3 reads CAWSVGGVSSEQYF. Written as DNA, the CDR3 is TGTGCCTGGAGTGTAGGGGGTGTATCATCCGAGCAGTACTTC.

This clone is a singleton in its sample. The rearrangement uses TRBV30 and TRBJ1-1; a possible D gene is TRBD1 (5 bases). The CDR3 has 12 residues. Per the germline V gene, CDR1 is GTSNPN and CDR2 is SVGIG (reference sequence). Between the trimmed V and J ends, which lost 6 bases and 1 base, there was a span of 9 bases. CDR3 DNA sequence: TGTGCCTGCCCCACAGGGAACACTGAAGCTTTCTTT. Translation: CACPTGNTEAFF. The variable domain in full, completed from reference TRBV30 and TRBJ1-1, reads SQTIHQWPATLVQPVGSPLSLECTVEGTSNPNLYWYRQAAGRGLQLLFYSVGIGQISSEVPQNLSASRPQDRQFILSSKKLLLSDSGFYLCACPTGNTEAFFGQGTRLTVV.

The CDR3, as DNA: TGTGCCAGTAGTATCTGGGGGCTTAGCAATCAGCCCCAGCATTTT. Protein product: CASSIWGLSNQPQHF. The chain carries TRBV19 and TRBJ1-5, with a tentative D call TRBD1 (6 bases). Germline V CDR1 and CDR2: LNHDA, SQIVND (reference sequence). Trimming took off 3 bases at V and 0 bases at J, with 9 bases between the two ends. The CDR3 runs to 15 residues.

This clone is a singleton in its sample. The genes are TRBV5-1 and TRBJ1-5; 7 bases are shared with TRBD1. Germline CDR1 SGHRS, CDR2 YFSETQ. V lost 0 bases, J lost 4 bases, and 4 bases stayed unmatched. The CDR3 is made up of 15 amino acids. CDR3 sequence (DNA): TGCGCCAGCAGCTTGGGACAGGGTCAGAATCAGCCCCAGCATTTT. Translated: CASSLGQGQNQPQHF. Together with reference TRBV5-1 and TRBJ1-5, the CDR3 gives the full variable domain: KAGVTQTPRYLIKTRGQQVTLSCSPISGHRSVSWYQQTPGQGLQFLFEYFSETQRNKGNFPGRFSGRQFSNSRSEMNVSTLELGDSALYLCASSLGQGQNQPQHFGDGTRLSIL.

The chain combines TRBV19 with TRBJ2-7; tentative D call: TRBD2 (6 bases). V lost 4 bases and J 6 bases, leaving 10 bases between the germline ends. This CDR3 is built from 12 residues. Per germline, CDR1 LNHDA and CDR2 SQIVND (reference sequence). CDR3 protein: CASSNMGGEQYF. The DNA for the CDR3 is TGTGCCAGTAGTAATATGGGGGGCGAGCAGTACTTC.

The chain employs TRBV9 and TRBJ2-7; weak D call: TRBD2 (6 bases). The germline CDR1 and CDR2 sequences are SGDLS and YYNGEE. Trimming stripped 2 bases from V and 6 bases from J, with 12 bases between. This CDR3 region has 13 residues. The CDR3 sequence: CASSVRGLTEQYF. The CDR3 DNA sequence: TGTGCCAGCAGCGTCCGGGGACTCACCGAGCAGTACTTC.

V gene TRBV7-9 combines with J gene TRBJ1-5; no reliable D call. Trimming shortened V by 4 bases and J by 5 bases, and 12 bases separated the two germline ends. The germline CDR1 and CDR2 sequences are SEHNR and FQNEAQ (reference sequence). This CDR3 spans 14 amino acids. Written as DNA, the CDR3 is TGTGCCAGCAGCTCTTCCATCAGCGATCAGCCCCAGCATTTT. This codes for CASSSSISDQPQHF.

The gene calls are TRBV2 and TRBJ2-2; 12 nucleotides line up with TRBD2. The CDR3 has 16 amino acids. The junction had 2 bases not matched to a gene; V was cut back by 4 bases and J by 2 bases. Germline loops: CDR1 SNHLY, CDR2 FYNNEI. CDR3 sequence (DNA): TGTGCCAGCAGTGGGACTAGCGGGACAAACACCGGGGAGCTGTTTTTT. Translating it yields CASSGTSGTNTGELFF.

In the case of this clone: The sample has other DNA sequences that encode this CDR3 too. CDR3 nucleotides: TGTGCCAGCAGCGTAGGTGCAGGGAACACCGGGGAGCTGTTTTTT. It yields the protein CASSVGAGNTGELFF. V and J are TRBV9 and TRBJ2-2; no clear D gene. The CDR3 contains 15 residues. CDR1 and CDR2 from the germline V gene are SGDLS and YYNGEE. Trimming took 0 bases from V and 1 from J, leaving 7 bases between them.

The sample holds one count of this clone. J is TRBJ2-1 and V is TRBV4-1, with TRBD1 matching 8 bases. The CDR3 length is 18 residues. Germline CDR1 is MGHRA and CDR2 is YSYEKL. J lost 7 bases, V lost 3 bases, and 17 bases had no gene match. The CDR3 DNA reads as TGCGCCAGCAGCCACCCCATTATGGGGGACAGGCTCTTAAATGAGCAGTTCTTC. This codes for CASSHPIMGDRLLNEQFF.

This clone occurred once. The J gene is TRBJ2-7, the V gene TRBV7-9, with 11 bases that match TRBD2. This CDR3 region has 15 residues. Germline CDR1 reads SEHNR; CDR2 reads FQNEAQ (reference sequence). V shed 1 base, J shed 5 bases, and the junction held 4 bases outside the gene matches. The CDR3 nucleotides are TGTGCCAGCAGCTTAGTAGCGGGAGGGCCCCACGAGCAGTACTTC. It specifies CASSLVAGGPHEQYF. The full variable domain, its missing parts supplied by reference TRBV7-9 and TRBJ2-7, is DTGVSQNPRHKITKRGQNVTFRCDPISEHNRLYWYRQTLGQGPEFLTYFQNEAQLEKSRLLSDRFSAERPKGSFSTLEIQRTEQGDSAMYLCASSLVAGGPHEQYFGPGTRLTVT.

The chain couples TRBV27 to TRBJ1-3, with 7 bases matching TRBD1. Germline lookup yields CDR1 MNHEY and CDR2 SMNVEV (reference sequence). V lost 5 bases, J lost 7 bases, and 11 bases stayed unmatched. The CDR3 has 15 amino acids. The CDR3 loop is CASSPRQGSGNTIYF. The CDR3 DNA follows: TGTGCCAGCAGTCCCCGACAGGGCTCAGGGAACACCATATATTTT.

V and J are TRBV5-6 and TRBJ2-1; 7 positions agree with TRBD2. This CDR3 region has 12 residues. Trimming cost V 7 bases and J 10 bases; bases outside gene matches: 8. CDR1 and CDR2 (germline): SGHDT, YYEEEE. The CDR3 sequence is CASGGVMNEQFF. CDR3 bases: TGTGCCAGCGGGGGGGTTATGAACGAGCAGTTCTTC.

The chain is built from TRBV12-5 and TRBJ1-1; D unclear. V shed 7 bases and J shed 0 bases, with 3 bases lying between them. CDR1 is LGHNT and CDR2 is FRNRAP in the germline V gene. The CDR3 runs to 11 residues. The CDR3 is CASALNTEAFF. The CDR3 DNA follows: TGTGCTAGTGCTCTGAACACTGAAGCTTTCTTT.

The V call is TRBV29-1, the J call TRBJ2-7, with a tentative D call TRBD2 (6 bases). Trimming removed 7 bases from V and 3 bases from J, with 10 bases in between. The CDR3 length is 11 residues. Germline CDR1 is SQVTM and CDR2 is ANQGSEA. The CDR3 bases are TGCAGCGGCGGAGGGGACTACGAGCAGTACTTC. Translating gives CSGGGDYEQYF.

J is TRBJ2-7 and V is TRBV6-1; 7 bases agree with TRBD1. The germline gives CDR1 MNHNS, CDR2 SASEGT. CDR3 length equals 15 residues. The trim removed 6 bases at V and 11 bases at J, leaving 19 bases unmatched. DNA for the CDR3: TGTGCCAGCAGCAAACAGGGGTCAGGTGCGTTAATGGAGTACTTC. The encoded protein is CASSKQGSGALMEYF.

A single count supports this clone. This rearrangement joins TRBV7-6 to TRBJ1-1, with 7 bases aligning to TRBD1. CDR3 size: 14 residues. J was trimmed by 0 bases and V by 4 bases; bases with no gene match: 2. Germline V gives CDR1 SGHVS, CDR2 FNYEAQ. CDR3 DNA: TGTGCCAGCAGCTCTGACAGGGTGAACACTGAAGCTTTCTTT. This gives the protein CASSSDRVNTEAFF.

The CDR3 region is CASSTLAGSTETQYF. As DNA, the CDR3 is TGCGCCAGCAGCACCTTAGCGGGATCAACAGAGACCCAGTACTTC. The chain joins TRBV5-1 to TRBJ2-5; 8 bases are shared with TRBD2. The CDR3 covers 15 residues. With 4 bases clipped from V and 4 bases from J, the junction kept 9 bases outside the gene matches. Germline V gene sequence: CDR1 SGHRS, CDR2 YFSETQ. The full variable domain, completed using reference TRBV5-1 and TRBJ2-5, is KAGVTQTPRYLIKTRGQQVTLSCSPISGHRSVSWYQQTPGQGLQFLFEYFSETQRNKGNFPGRFSGRQFSNSRSEMNVSTLELGDSALYLCASSTLAGSTETQYFGPGTRLLVL.

The rearrangement joins TRBV4-1 to TRBJ2-1; TRBD2 aligns across 12 bases. Germline CDR1 is MGHRA and CDR2 is YSYEKL. The CDR3 spans 17 residues. V trimming: 2 bases; J trimming: 9 bases; junction bases outside the gene matches: 11. The CDR3 region is CASSQHHLAGGQIEQFF. The CDR3 nucleotides are TGCGCCAGCAGCCAACACCATCTAGCGGGGGGGCAAATTGAGCAGTTCTTC.

The V and J genes are TRBV19 and TRBJ2-7, with D perhaps matching TRBD2 (5 bases). Trimming removed 3 bases from V and 6 bases from J, with 9 bases in between. The CDR3 has 12 amino acids. CDR1 is LNHDA, CDR2 SQIVND, per germline (reference sequence). CDR3 in DNA: TGTGCCAGTAGTATTCTAGGGAGCGAGCAGTACTTC. The encoded protein is CASSILGSEQYF.

The CDR3 sequence: CASGQGASEQYF. CDR3 bases: TGTGCCAGTGGACAGGGGGCGTCAGAGCAGTACTTC. The V call is TRBV19, the J call TRBJ2-7; TRBD1 matches 11 bases. The CDR3 totals 12 residues. Germline V gene sequence: CDR1 LNHDA, CDR2 SQIVND (reference sequence). The V gene end was trimmed by 8 bases and the J gene end by 7 bases; junction bases not matched to a gene: 4.

V gene TRBV25-1 combines with J gene TRBJ2-1; 10 bases align to TRBD2. The CDR3 runs to 16 residues. V trimming: 1 base; J trimming: 7 bases; junction bases outside the gene matches: 7. From germline, CDR1 is MGHDK and CDR2 SYGVNS. Here the CDR3 reads CASSESQRGGRNEQFF. The CDR3, as DNA: TGTGCCAGCAGTGAATCCCAGCGGGGGGGCCGGAATGAGCAGTTCTTC.

V and J are TRBV11-2 and TRBJ2-7; 9 bases agree with TRBD2. Germline loops: CDR1 SGHAT, CDR2 FQNNGV. There are 14 residues in the CDR3. V dropped 6 bases and J dropped 3; count of bases not matched to a gene: 6. CDR3 in DNA: TGTGCCAGCAGGCCTCTAGCGGGGAACTACGAGCAGTACTTC. Its translation: CASRPLAGNYEQYF.

This chain uses TRBV14 with TRBJ2-3, with TRBD1 identical over 9 bases. CDR1 is SGHDN, CDR2 FVKESK, per germline. The CDR3 contains 18 residues. J lost 4 bases, V lost 1 base, and 12 bases had no gene match. The CDR3 coding sequence is TGTGCCAGCAGCCAAGTTACCGGACAGGGGATATTTGCAGATACGCAGTATTTT. This sequence encodes CASSQVTGQGIFADTQYF.